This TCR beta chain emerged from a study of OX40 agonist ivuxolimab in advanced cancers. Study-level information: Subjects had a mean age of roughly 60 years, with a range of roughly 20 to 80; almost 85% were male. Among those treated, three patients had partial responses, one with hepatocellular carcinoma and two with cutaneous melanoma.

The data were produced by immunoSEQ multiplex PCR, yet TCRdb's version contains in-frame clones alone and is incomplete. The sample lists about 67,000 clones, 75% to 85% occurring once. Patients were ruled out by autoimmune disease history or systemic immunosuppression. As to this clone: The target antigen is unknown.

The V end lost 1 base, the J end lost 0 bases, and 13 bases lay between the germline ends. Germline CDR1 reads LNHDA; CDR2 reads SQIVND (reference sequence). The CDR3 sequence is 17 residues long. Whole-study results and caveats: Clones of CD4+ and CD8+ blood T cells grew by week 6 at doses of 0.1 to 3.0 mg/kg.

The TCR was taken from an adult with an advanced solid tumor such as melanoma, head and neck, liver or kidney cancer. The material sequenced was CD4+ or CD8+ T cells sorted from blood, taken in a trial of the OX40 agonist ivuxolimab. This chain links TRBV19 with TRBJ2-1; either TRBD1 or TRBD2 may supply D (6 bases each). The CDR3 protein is CASSIGGTGASYNEQFF. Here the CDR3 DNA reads TGTGCCAGTAGTATAGGGGGGACGGGGGCCTCCTACAATGAGCAGTTCTTC.